This T cell receptor (beta chain) originates from a study of T cells after posttransplantation cyclophosphamide. Study findings and constraints: Blood and skin or GI T cell repertoires showed limited TRB overlap.

This related bone marrow graft donor gave peripheral blood on the day of marrow donation. Data came from immunoSEQ multiplex PCR; TCRdb stores just in-frame clones and leaves some out. Altogether about 30,000 clones were found in the sample, and no singletons occur. Trimming took 3 bases from V and 1 from J; bases not matched to a gene: 5. Germline assignment: CDR1 SGDLS and CDR2 YYNGEE. The CDR3 runs to 16 residues. This clone was seen repeatedly, ten times or more. Antigen unknown. The rearrangement uses TRBV9 and TRBJ1-4, with 8 bases lining up with TRBD1. The clonotype comes from a woman in her 30s in good health and a related stem cell transplant donor. The sequenced sample consisted of PBMCs. The CDR3 DNA follows: TGTGCCAGCAGCGAAGGGACAGGACGAACTAATGAAAAACTGTTTTTT. Amino acids: CASSEGTGRTNEKLFF.